One T cell receptor (beta chain) is described in this entry. This entry is derived from a study of radiation and T cells in renal cell carcinoma. Only in-frame clones appear in the TCRdb table, and some are missing; sequencing was by immunoSEQ multiplex PCR. The top ten hold 10% to 12% of the sample, which has around 180,000 clones, 88% seen once. The ends lost 2 bases at V and 9 bases at J; junction bases unmatched: 1. The CDR3 totals 12 residues. Germline V gene sequence: CDR1 SGHNT, CDR2 YYREEE (reference sequence). This sample's time point: blood 4 weeks post-SBRT, at nephrectomy. This sample's treatment: 15 Gy SBRT to primary tumor, nephrectomy 4 weeks later.

This sample comprised blood, obtained from a patient whose treatment included radiotherapy and nephrectomy. This clonotype originated in a woman aged 45-65 years with renal cell carcinoma. The V and J genes are TRBV5-4 and TRBJ2-1, with TRBD2 matching 8 bases. The CDR3: CASSFSGAEQFF. As DNA, the CDR3 is TGTGCCAGCAGCTTTAGCGGGGCTGAGCAGTTCTTC.